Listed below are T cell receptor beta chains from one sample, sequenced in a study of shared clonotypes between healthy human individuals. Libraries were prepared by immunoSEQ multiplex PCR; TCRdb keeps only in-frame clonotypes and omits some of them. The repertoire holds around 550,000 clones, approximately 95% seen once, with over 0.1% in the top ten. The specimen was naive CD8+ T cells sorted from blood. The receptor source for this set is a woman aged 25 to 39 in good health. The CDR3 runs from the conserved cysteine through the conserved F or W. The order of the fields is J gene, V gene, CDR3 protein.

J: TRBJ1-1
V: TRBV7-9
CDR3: CASSTPAEAFF

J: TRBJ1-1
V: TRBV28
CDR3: CASSLFLNLNTEAFF

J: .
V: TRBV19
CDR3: CASSSSFGGYEQYF

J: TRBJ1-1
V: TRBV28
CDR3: CASGGQFAFF

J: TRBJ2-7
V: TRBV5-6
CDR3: CASSLTHGTGISYEQYF

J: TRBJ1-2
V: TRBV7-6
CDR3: CASSIGEGDYGYTF

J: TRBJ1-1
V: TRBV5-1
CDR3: CASSIGTGGNTEAFF

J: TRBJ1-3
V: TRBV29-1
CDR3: CSVVLGLSGNTIYF

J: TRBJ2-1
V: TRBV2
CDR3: CASSVLEDLAGFRNEQFF

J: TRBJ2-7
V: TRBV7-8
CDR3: CASSPRLAGEKEQYF

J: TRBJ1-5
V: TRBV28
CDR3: CASSLPQADQPQHF

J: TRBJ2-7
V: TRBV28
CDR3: CASSLWAGQSYEQYF

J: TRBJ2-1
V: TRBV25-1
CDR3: CASSERGLRDEQFF

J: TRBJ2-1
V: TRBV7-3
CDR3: CASSLGSGRADGEQFF

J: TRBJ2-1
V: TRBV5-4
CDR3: CASSSRLAGALEQFF

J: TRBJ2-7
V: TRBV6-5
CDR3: CASSWTSGGYEQYF

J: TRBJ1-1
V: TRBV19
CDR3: CASRGDRNTEAFF

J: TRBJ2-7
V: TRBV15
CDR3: CATSSRTGTKAYEQYF

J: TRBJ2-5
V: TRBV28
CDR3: CASSLTGGPRETQYF

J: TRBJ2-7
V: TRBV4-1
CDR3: CASSQELNLGGGFYEQYF

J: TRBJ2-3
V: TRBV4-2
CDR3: CASSQGVGTQYF

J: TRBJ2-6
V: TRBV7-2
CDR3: CASSRIHSSGANVLTF

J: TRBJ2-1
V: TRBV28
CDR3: CASSPRGLAGDNEQFF

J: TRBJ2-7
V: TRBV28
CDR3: CASSFDSSYEQYF

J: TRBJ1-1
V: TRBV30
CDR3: CAWTLGANTEAFF

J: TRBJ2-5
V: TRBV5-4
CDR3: CASSQGKGGRETQYF

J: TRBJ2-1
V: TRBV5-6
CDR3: CASSYSTSGRAHEQFF

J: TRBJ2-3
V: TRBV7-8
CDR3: CASIGTGTSGTDTQYF

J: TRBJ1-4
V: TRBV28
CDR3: CASSLSGSPRVSVF

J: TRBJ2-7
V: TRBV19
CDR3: CASSMNYEQYF

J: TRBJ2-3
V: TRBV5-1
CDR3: CASSLTTSSLAGGDTQYF

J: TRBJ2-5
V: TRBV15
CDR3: CATSAPQTESQETQYF

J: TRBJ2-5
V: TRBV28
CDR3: CASSFPLAGEGRQETQYF

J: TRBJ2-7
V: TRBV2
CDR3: CASSAMAGGYEQYF

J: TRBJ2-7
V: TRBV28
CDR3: CASSAGQGAYEQYF

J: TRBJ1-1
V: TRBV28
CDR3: CASSLSRVWNTEAFF

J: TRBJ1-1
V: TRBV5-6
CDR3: CASSLPRGGGMNTEAFF

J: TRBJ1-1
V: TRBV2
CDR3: CASSEGQGNTEAFF

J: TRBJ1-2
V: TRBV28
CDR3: CASSFPPPGEWNGYTF

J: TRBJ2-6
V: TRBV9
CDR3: CASSATRLSGANVLTF

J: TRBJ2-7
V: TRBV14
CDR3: CASSQGFQDRGFYEQYF

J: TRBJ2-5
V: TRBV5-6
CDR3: CASSGTGGAMGETQYF

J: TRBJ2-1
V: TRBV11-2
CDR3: CASSLGWNEQFF

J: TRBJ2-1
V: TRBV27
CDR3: CASSLWRDTFYNEQFF

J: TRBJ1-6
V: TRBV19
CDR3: CASSDRDEFDSPLHF

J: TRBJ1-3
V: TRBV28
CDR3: CASSPIFGNTIYF

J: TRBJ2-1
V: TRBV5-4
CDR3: CASSLLGPGKISYNEQFF

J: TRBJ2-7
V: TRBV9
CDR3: CASSVGLAGSYEQYF

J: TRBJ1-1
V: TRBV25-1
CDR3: CASSMGRGTEAFF

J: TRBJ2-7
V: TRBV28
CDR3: CASSLSEGPGWAYEQYF